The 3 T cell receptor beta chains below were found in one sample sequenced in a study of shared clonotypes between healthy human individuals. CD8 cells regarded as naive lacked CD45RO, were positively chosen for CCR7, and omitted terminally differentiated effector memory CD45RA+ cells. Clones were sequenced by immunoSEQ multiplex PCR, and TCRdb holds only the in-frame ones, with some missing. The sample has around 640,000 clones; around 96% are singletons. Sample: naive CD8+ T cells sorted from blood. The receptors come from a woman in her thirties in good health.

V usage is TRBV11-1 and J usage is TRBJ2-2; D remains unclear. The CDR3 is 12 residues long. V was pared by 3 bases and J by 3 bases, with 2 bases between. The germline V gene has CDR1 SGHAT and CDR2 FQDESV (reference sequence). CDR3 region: CASSLDTGELFF. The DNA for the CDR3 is TGTGCCAGCAGCTTGGACACCGGGGAGCTGTTTTTT.

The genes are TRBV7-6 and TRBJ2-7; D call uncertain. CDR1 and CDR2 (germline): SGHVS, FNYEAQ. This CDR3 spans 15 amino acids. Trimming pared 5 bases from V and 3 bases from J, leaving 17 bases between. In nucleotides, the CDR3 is TGTGCCAGCAGCCCAGGTAGGACCTCAAACTACGAGCAGTACTTC. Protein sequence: CASSPGRTSNYEQYF.

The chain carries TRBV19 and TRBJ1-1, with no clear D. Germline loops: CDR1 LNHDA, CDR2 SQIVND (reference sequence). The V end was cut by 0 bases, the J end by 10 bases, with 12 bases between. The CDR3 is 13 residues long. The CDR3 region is CASSIDGEDVAFF. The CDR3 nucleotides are TGTGCCAGTAGTATAGATGGTGAGGATGTAGCTTTCTTT.